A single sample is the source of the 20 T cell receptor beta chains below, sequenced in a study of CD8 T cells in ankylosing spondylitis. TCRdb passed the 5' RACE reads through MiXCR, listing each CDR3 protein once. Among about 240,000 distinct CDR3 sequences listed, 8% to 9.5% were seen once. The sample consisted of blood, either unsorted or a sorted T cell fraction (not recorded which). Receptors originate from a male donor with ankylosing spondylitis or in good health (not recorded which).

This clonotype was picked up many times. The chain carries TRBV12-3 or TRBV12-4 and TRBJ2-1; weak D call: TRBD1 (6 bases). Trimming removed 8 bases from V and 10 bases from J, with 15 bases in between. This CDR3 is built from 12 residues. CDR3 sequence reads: CASGITGTEQFF. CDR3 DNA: TGTGCCAGCGGCATAACCGGGACAGAGCAGTTCTTC.

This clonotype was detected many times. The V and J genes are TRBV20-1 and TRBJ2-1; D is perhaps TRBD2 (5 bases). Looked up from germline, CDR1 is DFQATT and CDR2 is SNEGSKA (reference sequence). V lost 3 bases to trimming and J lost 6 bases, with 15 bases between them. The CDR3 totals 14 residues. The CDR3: CSARFRKGSNEQFF. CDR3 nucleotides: TGCAGTGCTAGGTTCAGGAAAGGGAGCAATGAGCAGTTCTTC.

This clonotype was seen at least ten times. The CDR3 sequence: CASSQDRGHDNEQFF. The CDR3 region has the DNA TGCGCCAGCAGCCAAGATAGGGGCCACGACAATGAGCAGTTCTTC. The chain is built from TRBV4-1 and TRBJ2-1, with D perhaps TRBD1 (5 bases). The CDR3 length is 15 residues. Germline CDR1 MGHRA, CDR2 YSYEKL. Trimming pared 0 bases from V and 5 bases from J, leaving 11 bases between.

CDR3 coding DNA: TGTGCCAGCAACGCTCAAGCGGGAGTTGATACGCAGTATTTT. Its translation is CASNAQAGVDTQYF. This chain uses TRBV7-2 with TRBJ2-3; TRBD2 matches 8 bases. After removal of 7 bases from V and 6 bases from J, the junction contained 9 bases not matched to a gene. This CDR3 has 14 amino acids. Germline V gene lookup returns CDR1 SGHTA and CDR2 FQGNSA.

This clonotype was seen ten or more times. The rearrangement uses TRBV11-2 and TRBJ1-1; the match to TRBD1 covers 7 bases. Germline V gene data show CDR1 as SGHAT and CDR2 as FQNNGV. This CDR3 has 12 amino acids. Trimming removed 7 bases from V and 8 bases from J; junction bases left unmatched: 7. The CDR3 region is CASTLQGQEAFF. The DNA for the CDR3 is TGTGCCAGCACTCTACAGGGGCAAGAAGCTTTCTTT.

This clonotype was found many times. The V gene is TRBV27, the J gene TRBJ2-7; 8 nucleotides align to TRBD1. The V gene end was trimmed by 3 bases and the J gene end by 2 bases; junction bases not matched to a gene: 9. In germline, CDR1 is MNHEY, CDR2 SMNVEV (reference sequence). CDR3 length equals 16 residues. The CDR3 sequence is CASSFSTGVKTYEQYF. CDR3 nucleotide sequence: TGTGCCAGCAGTTTCTCGACAGGGGTAAAAACCTACGAGCAGTACTTC.

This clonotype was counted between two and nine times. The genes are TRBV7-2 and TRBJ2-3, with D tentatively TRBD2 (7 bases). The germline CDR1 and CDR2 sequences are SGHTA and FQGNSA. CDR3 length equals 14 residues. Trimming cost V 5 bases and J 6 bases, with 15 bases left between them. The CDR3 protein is CASSHGGAGDTQYF. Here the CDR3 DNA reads TGTGCCAGCAGCCATGGGGGGGCCGGGGATACGCAGTATTTT.

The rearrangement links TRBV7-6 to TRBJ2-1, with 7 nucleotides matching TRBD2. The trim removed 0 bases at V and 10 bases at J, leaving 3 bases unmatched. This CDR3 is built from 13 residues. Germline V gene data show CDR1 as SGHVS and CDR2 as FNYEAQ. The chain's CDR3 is CASSLAASGEQFF. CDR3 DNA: TGTGCCAGCAGCTTAGCCGCTAGCGGAGAGCAGTTCTTC.

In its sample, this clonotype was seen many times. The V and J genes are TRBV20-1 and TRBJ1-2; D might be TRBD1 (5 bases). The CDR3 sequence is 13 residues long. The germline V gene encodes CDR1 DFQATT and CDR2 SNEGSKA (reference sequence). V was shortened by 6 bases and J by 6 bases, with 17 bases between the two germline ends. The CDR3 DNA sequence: TGCAGTGCCACGGACATTTCACCCCATGGCTACACCTTC. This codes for CSATDISPHGYTF.

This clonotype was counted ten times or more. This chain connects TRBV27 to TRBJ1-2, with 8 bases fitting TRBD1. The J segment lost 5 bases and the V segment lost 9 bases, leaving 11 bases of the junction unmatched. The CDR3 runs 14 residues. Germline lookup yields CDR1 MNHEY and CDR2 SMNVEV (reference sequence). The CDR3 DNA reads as TGTGCCAGTGCGCGGGCGGGACAGGATTATGGCTACACCTTC. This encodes CASARAGQDYGYTF.

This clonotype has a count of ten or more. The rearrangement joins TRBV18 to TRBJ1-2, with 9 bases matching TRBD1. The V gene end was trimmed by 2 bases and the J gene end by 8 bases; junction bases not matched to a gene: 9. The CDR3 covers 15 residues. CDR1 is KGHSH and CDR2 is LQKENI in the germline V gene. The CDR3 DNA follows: TGTGCCAGCTCACCAGTTCAACAGGGGGCTGGAGGCTACACCTTC. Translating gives CASSPVQQGAGGYTF.

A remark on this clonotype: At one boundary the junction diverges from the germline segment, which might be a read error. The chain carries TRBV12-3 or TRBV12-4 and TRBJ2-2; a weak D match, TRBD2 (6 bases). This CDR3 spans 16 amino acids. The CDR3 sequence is CASSVRGGVNTRELFF. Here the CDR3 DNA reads TGTGCCAGCAGTGTGCGGGGCGGGGTGAACACCAGGGAGCTGTTTTTT.

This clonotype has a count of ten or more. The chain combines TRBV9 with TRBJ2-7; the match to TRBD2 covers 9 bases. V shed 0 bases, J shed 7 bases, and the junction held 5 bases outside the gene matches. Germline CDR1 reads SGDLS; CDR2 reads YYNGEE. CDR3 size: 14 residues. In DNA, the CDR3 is TGTGCCAGCAGCGTAGTTGAACTAGCGGGTGAGCAGTACTTC. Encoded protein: CASSVVELAGEQYF.

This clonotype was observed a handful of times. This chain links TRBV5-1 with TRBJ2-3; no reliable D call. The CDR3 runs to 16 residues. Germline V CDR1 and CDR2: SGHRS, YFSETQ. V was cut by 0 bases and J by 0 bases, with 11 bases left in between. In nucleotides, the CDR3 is TGCGCCAGCAGCTTGGCCGCCAGACATAGCACAGATACGCAGTATTTT. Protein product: CASSLAARHSTDTQYF.

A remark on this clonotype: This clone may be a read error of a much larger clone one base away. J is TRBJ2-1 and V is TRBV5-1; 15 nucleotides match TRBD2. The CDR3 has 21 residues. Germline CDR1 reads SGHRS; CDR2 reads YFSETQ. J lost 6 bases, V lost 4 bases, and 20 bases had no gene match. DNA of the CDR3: TGCGCCAGCAGCCAGATTTCCGAACCGGGACTAGCGGGAGGAATCAGCAATGAGCAGTTCTTC. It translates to CASSQISEPGLAGGISNEQFF.

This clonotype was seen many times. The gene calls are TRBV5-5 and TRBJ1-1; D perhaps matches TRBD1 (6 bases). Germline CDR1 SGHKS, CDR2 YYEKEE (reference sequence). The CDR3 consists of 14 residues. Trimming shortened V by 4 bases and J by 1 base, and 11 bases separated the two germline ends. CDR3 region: CASSQKGGNTEAFF. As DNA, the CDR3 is TGTGCCAGCAGCCAAAAGGGGGGGAACACTGAAGCTTTCTTT.

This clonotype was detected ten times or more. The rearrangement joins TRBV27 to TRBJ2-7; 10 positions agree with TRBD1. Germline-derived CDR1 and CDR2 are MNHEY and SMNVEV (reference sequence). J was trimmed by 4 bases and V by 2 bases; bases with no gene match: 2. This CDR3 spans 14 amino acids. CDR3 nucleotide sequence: TGTGCCAGCAGTTTAGGGACAGGGGAATACGAGCAGTACTTC. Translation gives CASSLGTGEYEQYF.

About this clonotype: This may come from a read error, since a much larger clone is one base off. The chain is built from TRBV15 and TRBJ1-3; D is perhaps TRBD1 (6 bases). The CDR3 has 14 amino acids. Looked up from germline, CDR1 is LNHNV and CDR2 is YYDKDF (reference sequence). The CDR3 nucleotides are TGTGCCACCAGCAGAGCAGGGGTTGGAAACCCCATATATTTT. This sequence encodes CATSRAGVGNPIYF.

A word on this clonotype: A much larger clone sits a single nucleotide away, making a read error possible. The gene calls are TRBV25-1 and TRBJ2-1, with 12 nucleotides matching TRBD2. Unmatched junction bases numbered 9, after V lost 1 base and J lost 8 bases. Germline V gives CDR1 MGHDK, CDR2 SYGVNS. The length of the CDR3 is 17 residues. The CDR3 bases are TGTGCCAGCAGTGAATCGCGACTAGCGGGGGTGTGCGATGAGCAGTTCTTC. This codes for CASSESRLAGVCDEQFF. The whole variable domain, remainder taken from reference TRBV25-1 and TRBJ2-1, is EADIYQTPRYLVIGTGKKITLECSQTMGHDKMYWYQQDPGMELHLIHYSYGVNSTEKGDLSSESTVSRIRTEHFPLTLESARPSHTSQYLCASSESRLAGVCDEQFFGPGTRLTVL.

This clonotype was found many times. CDR3 protein: CSALTVRGYTF. The DNA of the CDR3 is TGCAGCGCCTTGACAGTAAGAGGCTACACCTTC. The gene calls are TRBV29-1 and TRBJ1-2; a weak D match, TRBD1 (5 bases). This CDR3 is 11 amino acids long. Trimming removed 7 bases at V and 8 bases at J, with 14 bases between. Germline CDR1 is SQVTM and CDR2 is ANQGSEA.